Below are 22 T cell receptor beta chains sequenced from a single sample in a study of persistence of HIV-infected CD4 T cells. Cells were stimulated nonspecifically with anti-CD3/anti-CD28 magnetic beads. Sorting of responding CD4+ T cells relied on upregulated CD40 ligand together with CD69. The immunoSEQ assay was version 4, run in survey mode. Using immunoSEQ multiplex PCR, the repertoire was profiled, and TCRdb retains in-frame clones only, with some absent. The sample yields 45,000 or so clones, around 89% seen once. Antigens for these TCRs are unknown. The sample here was CD4+ T cells sorted from PBMCs after 18-hour stimulation, taken from a patient who received antiretroviral therapy. The receptor set was obtained from an adult woman with HIV who was CMV-seropositive.

This clone was observed a single time. This rearrangement joins TRBV7-8 to TRBJ1-3; D gene ambiguous. Trimming shortened V by 2 bases and J by 0 bases, and 11 bases separated the two germline ends. CDR1 is SGHVS, CDR2 FQNEAQ, per germline. CDR3 length: 16 residues. In nucleotides, the CDR3 is TGTGCCAGCAGCTTAAGACACGGGAGCTCTGGAAACACCATATATTTT. Residues: CASSLRHGSSGNTIYF.

The V and J genes are TRBV3-1 (or the pseudogene TRBV3-2) and TRBJ1-2; D ambiguous. This CDR3 has 13 residues. V shed 4 bases and J shed 8 bases, with 14 bases lying between them. The germline V gene encodes CDR1 LGHDT and CDR2 YNNKEL (reference sequence). This CDR3 reads CASSPGPQRGYTF. Here the CDR3 DNA reads TGTGCCAGCAGCCCCGGGCCCCAGAGGGGCTACACCTTC.

On this clone itself: At the DNA level, this CDR3 is encoded by other sequences in the same sample as well. The chain links TRBV6-4 to TRBJ1-1, with D uncertain. CDR3 length equals 13 residues. V lost 2 bases to trimming and J lost 1 base, with 5 bases between them. The germline CDR1 and CDR2 sequences are MRHNA and SNTAGT. CDR3 loop: CASSDGRNTEAFF. The DNA of the CDR3 is TGTGCCAGCAGTGACGGGAGGAACACTGAAGCTTTCTTT.

V and J are TRBV5-5 and TRBJ2-7, with D perhaps TRBD2 (6 bases). This CDR3 is 16 amino acids long. The germline V and J ends were trimmed by 4 bases and 3 bases, with 20 bases remaining between them. Germline CDR1 SGHKS, CDR2 YYEKEE (reference sequence). The CDR3: CASSSHLDSGVYEQYF. The CDR3 DNA reads as TGTGCCAGCAGCAGCCACCTTGATAGCGGCGTCTACGAGCAGTACTTC.

This clone came up once. The chain combines TRBV7-9 with TRBJ1-3; D is perhaps TRBD1 (6 bases). V lost 5 bases, J lost 3 bases, and 14 bases lay in between. Germline V gene data show CDR1 as SEHNR and CDR2 as FQNEAQ (reference sequence). This CDR3 spans 15 amino acids. This CDR3 reads CASSQQGVVGNTIYF. CDR3 coding DNA: TGTGCCAGCAGCCAACAGGGAGTAGTTGGAAACACCATATATTTT.

This rearrangement joins TRBV5-3 to TRBJ1-2; 12 nucleotides align to TRBD1. TRBV5-3 is sorted into the ORF group, with uncertain function. The CDR3 has 15 residues. V dropped 5 bases and J dropped 5; count of bases not matched to a gene: 7. CDR3 amino acids: CARRHGTGGQYGYTF. As DNA, the CDR3 is TGTGCCAGAAGGCATGGGACAGGGGGCCAGTATGGCTACACCTTC.

This clone was seen just once. V usage is TRBV12-5 and J usage is TRBJ2-2; D gene unclear. CDR3 length equals 17 residues. Germline V CDR1 and CDR2: LGHNT, FRNRAP. The V end was cut by 7 bases, the J end by 7 bases, with 25 bases between. The CDR3, as DNA: TGTGCTAGTGCCCTTTATAGACAAAAACCCGTCGGCGGGGAGCTGTTTTTT. This encodes CASALYRQKPVGGELFF.

This clone was seen just once. V gene TRBV6-6 combines with J gene TRBJ2-3; D possibly corresponds to TRBD1 (6 bases). Germline V lookup: CDR1 MNHNY, CDR2 SVGAGI (reference sequence). The CDR3 contains 16 residues. V lost 4 bases to trimming and J lost 0 bases, with 14 bases between them. The CDR3 protein is CASSFGTPISTDTQYF. CDR3 nucleotide sequence: TGTGCCAGCAGTTTCGGGACACCGATTAGCACAGATACGCAGTATTTT.

This clone was detected only a few times. The rearrangement joins TRBV9 to TRBJ1-2, with D maybe TRBD1 (6 bases). The CDR3 covers 15 residues. Germline CDR1 and CDR2: SGDLS and YYNGEE. V was pared by 4 bases and J by 0 bases, with 13 bases between. The CDR3 DNA is TGTGCCAGCAGCCCTCGAGGACAGTCTAACTATGGCTACACCTTC. Translating it yields CASSPRGQSNYGYTF.

This sequence joins TRBV30 and TRBJ1-1; maybe TRBD1 (6 bases). CDR1 GTSNPN and CDR2 SVGIG come from the germline V gene (reference sequence). Trimming removed 1 base from V and 12 bases from J, with 18 bases in between. The CDR3 runs 13 residues. The CDR3 DNA follows: TGTGCCTGGAGTGCGAAGACAGGCAGAGGAACTTTCTTT. It is translated as CAWSAKTGRGTFF.

The rearrangement uses TRBV5-1 and TRBJ1-2; no firm D call. The V and J ends lost 2 bases and 6 bases respectively, with 8 bases between them. The CDR3 is 12 residues long. Germline V gene sequence: CDR1 SGHRS, CDR2 YFSETQ. CDR3 sequence (DNA): TGCGCCAGCAGCTTTGAGGGTCATGGCTACACCTTC. It yields the protein CASSFEGHGYTF.

The rearrangement joins TRBV6-6 to TRBJ1-1; D remains ambiguous. The ends were cut back, 2 bases at V and 11 bases at J, with 15 bases in the middle. The CDR3 extends over 13 amino acids. Per germline, CDR1 MNHNY and CDR2 SVGAGI (reference sequence). The CDR3 loop is CASSYRKPMGAFF. The CDR3 DNA reads TGTGCCAGCAGTTACAGAAAGCCGATGGGCGCTTTCTTT.

The gene calls are TRBV5-5 and TRBJ2-7, with 10 bases lining up with TRBD1. CDR3 length: 15 residues. Trimming at V came to 5 bases and at J to 1 base, leaving 6 bases not matched to a gene. The germline V gene has CDR1 SGHKS and CDR2 YYEKEE (reference sequence). CDR3 sequence (DNA): TGTGCCAGCAGTGACCGGGACAGGGGTTCCTACGAGCAGTACTTC. Translated, it gives CASSDRDRGSYEQYF.

CDR3 DNA: TGTGCCAGCAGTCGGGAGGCGGGAATCTTTAATAATTCACCCCTCCACTTT. Amino acid sequence: CASSREAGIFNNSPLHF. The chain uses TRBV6-6 and TRBJ1-6; no clear D gene. The germline V and J ends were trimmed by 5 bases and 5 bases, with 19 bases remaining between them. Germline V gene lookup returns CDR1 MNHNY and CDR2 SVGAGI (reference sequence). There are 17 residues in the CDR3.

CDR3 in DNA: TGTGCCATCACACCTGCACAGAACACCGGGGAGCTGTTTTTT. It yields the protein CAITPAQNTGELFF. This sequence joins TRBV10-3 and TRBJ2-2, with D hard to call. CDR1 is ENHRY, CDR2 SYGVKD, per germline. The V end lost 7 bases, the J end lost 1 base, and 10 bases lay between the germline ends. The CDR3 has 14 residues.

The rearrangement links TRBV19 to TRBJ1-1, with TRBD1 matching over 8 bases. Germline CDR1 reads LNHDA; CDR2 reads SQIVND (reference sequence). V lost 5 bases, J lost 3 bases, and 2 bases stayed unmatched. This CDR3 has 13 amino acids. The CDR3, as DNA: TGTGCCAGTAGTCAGGACAGGGACACTGAAGCTTTCTTT. Its translation is CASSQDRDTEAFF.

The V call is TRBV12-3 or TRBV12-4, the J call TRBJ1-5, with a possible D match to TRBD1 (6 bases). The germline V and J ends were trimmed by 6 bases and 7 bases, with 13 bases remaining between them. The CDR3 spans 13 residues. Written as DNA, the CDR3 is TGTGCCAGCAGGGGGGGGGCAGGACAGCCCCAGCATTTT. It encodes CASRGGAGQPQHF.

This clone was detected once. The J gene is TRBJ2-2, the V gene TRBV5-4; tentatively, D is TRBD1 (7 bases). The CDR3 contains 15 residues. Trimming took off 4 bases at V and 5 bases at J, with 15 bases between the two ends. Germline V gives CDR1 SGHNT, CDR2 YYREEE (reference sequence). The CDR3, as DNA: TGTGCCAGCAGCACGGGTCAGGGGGGAACCGGGGAGCTGTTTTTT. It yields the protein CASSTGQGGTGELFF.

The rearrangement joins TRBV2 to TRBJ2-1; 10 positions agree with TRBD1. The CDR3 sequence is 15 residues long. Trimming at V came to 6 bases and at J to 1 base, leaving 3 bases not matched to a gene. Germline CDR1 SNHLY, CDR2 FYNNEI. CDR3 loop: CASRLGQGSYNEQFF. Here the CDR3 DNA reads TGTGCCAGCAGACTGGGACAGGGGTCCTACAATGAGCAGTTCTTC.

Here the CDR3 reads CASSYDRAGETQYF. The CDR3 DNA sequence: TGCGCCAGCAGTTACGACAGGGCGGGTGAGACCCAGTACTTC. V usage is TRBV5-1 and J usage is TRBJ2-5, with 7 bases matching TRBD1. The CDR3 sequence is 14 residues long. The junction had 9 bases not matched to a gene; V was cut back by 5 bases and J by 5 bases. Germline assignment: CDR1 SGHRS and CDR2 YFSETQ.

This clone was seen a handful of times. The CDR3 DNA follows: TGTGCCATCAGTGAAAGGACAGGCTCCAATCAGCCCCAGCATTTT. As protein: CAISERTGSNQPQHF. V usage is TRBV10-3 and J usage is TRBJ1-5, with 7 positions matching TRBD1. The V and J ends lost 3 bases and 3 bases, in that order; junction bases with no gene match: 5. The germline gives CDR1 ENHRY, CDR2 SYGVKD. This CDR3 region has 15 residues.

This chain connects TRBV5-1 to TRBJ2-3; D possibly corresponds to TRBD2 (5 bases). Per the germline V gene, CDR1 is SGHRS and CDR2 is YFSETQ. Trimming took off 2 bases at V and 9 bases at J, with 16 bases between the two ends. The CDR3 contains 14 residues. This CDR3 is CASSLTQTLATQYF. DNA of the CDR3: TGCGCCAGCAGCTTAACCCAGACCCTAGCAACGCAGTATTTT.